This T cell receptor beta chain originates from a study of blood T cell repertoires in COVID-19. Cohort 3 donors counted as recovered after two negative PCRs, clearance, or resolved symptoms. Some clones are missing from TCRdb's copy, which holds only in-frame ones; the method was immunoSEQ multiplex PCR. The sample has about 480,000 clones, around 87% seen once. From germline, CDR1 is MNHEY and CDR2 SMNVEV (reference sequence). V was pared by 6 bases and J by 2 bases, with 17 bases of the junction left unmatched. The CDR3 extends over 18 amino acids. The genes are TRBV27 and TRBJ2-3; 7 bases fit TRBD2. Specimen: PBMCs or T cells enriched from blood (not recorded which). This receptor was taken from a woman between 40 and 50 years old who had recovered from COVID-19. The CDR3 coding sequence is TGTGCCAGCAGCCCCAGAGAGGCGGCAAGCGGGGCCACAGATACGCAGTATTTT. Its translation is CASSPREAASGATDTQYF.